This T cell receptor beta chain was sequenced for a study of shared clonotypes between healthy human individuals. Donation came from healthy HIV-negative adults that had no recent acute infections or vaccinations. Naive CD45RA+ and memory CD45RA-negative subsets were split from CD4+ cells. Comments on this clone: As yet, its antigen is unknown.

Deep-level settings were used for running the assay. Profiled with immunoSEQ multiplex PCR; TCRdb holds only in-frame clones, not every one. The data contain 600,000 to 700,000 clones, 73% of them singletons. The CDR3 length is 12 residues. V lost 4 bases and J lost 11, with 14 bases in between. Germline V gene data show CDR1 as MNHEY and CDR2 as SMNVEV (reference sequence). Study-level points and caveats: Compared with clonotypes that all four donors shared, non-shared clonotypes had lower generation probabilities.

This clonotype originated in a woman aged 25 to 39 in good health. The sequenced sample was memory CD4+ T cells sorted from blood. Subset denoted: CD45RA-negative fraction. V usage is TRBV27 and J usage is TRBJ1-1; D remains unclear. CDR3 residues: CASSSRKGSAFF. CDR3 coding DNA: TGTGCCAGCAGTTCCCGGAAAGGTAGTGCTTTCTTT.